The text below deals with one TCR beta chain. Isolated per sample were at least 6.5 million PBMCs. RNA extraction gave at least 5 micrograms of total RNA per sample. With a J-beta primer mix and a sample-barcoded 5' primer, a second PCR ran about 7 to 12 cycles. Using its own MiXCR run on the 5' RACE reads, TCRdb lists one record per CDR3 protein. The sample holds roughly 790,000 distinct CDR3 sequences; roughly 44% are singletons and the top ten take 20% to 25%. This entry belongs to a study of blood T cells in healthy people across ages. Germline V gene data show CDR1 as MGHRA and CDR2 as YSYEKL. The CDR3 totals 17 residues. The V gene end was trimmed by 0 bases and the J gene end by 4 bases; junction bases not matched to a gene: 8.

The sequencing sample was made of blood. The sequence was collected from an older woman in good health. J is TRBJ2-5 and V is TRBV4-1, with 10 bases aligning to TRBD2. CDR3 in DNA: TGCGCCAGCAGCCAAGATATCAGCGGGGGGGCCCGAGAGACCCAGTACTTC. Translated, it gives CASSQDISGGARETQYF.